The T cell receptor beta chain under discussion was sequenced for a study of CD8 T cells in Susac syndrome. About 0.5 to 1 ug RNA was reverse transcribed with random hexamers. TCRdb re-analysed the immunoSEQ multiplex PCR reads in MiXCR, keeping a single row per CDR3 protein. The data show around 79,000 distinct CDR3 sequences, roughly 95% seen once. This CDR3 spans 15 amino acids. Trimming pared 3 bases from V and 7 bases from J, leaving 19 bases between. Looked up from germline, CDR1 is SGDLS and CDR2 is YYNGEE. The genes are TRBV9 and TRBJ2-5, with D tentatively TRBD1 or TRBD2 (5 bases each). Sequencing input: CD8+ T cells from PBMCs. The TCR originated in a human donor with multiple sclerosis. The CDR3 region has the DNA TGTGCCAGCAGCGCTTCCGGGACCCCCCTGGGGACCCAGTACTTC. Its protein is CASSASGTPLGTQYF.